The present TCR beta chain was sequenced within a study of blood T cell repertoires in COVID-19. As for the study in general: Whether acute or convalescent, the COVID-19 samples came from the United States, Italy and Spain. PBMCs, B-cell-depleted T cells, or T cells provided the cDNA or gDNA that made up the material.

The germline CDR1 and CDR2 sequences are LGHNA and YSLEER. CDR3 length: 14 amino acids. After removal of 0 bases from V and 4 bases from J, the junction contained 2 bases not matched to a gene. Per the original methods: Amplification with reference gene primers provided the estimates of nucleated cell counts. Libraries were prepared by immunoSEQ multiplex PCR; TCRdb keeps only in-frame clonotypes and omits some of them. V and J calls and clone size follow that table, whereas D and trimming were derived from the DNA. The sample records about 140,000 clones, roughly 89% being singletons. The sequenced sample was peripheral blood. The TCR sequence derives from a woman between 35 and 50 years old with acute or convalescent COVID-19. The V and J genes are TRBV4-3 and TRBJ2-7, with TRBD2 identical over 8 bases. Here the CDR3 DNA reads TGCGCCAGCAGCCAAGATATAGCGGGGTACGAGCAGTACTTC. This encodes CASSQDIAGYEQYF.